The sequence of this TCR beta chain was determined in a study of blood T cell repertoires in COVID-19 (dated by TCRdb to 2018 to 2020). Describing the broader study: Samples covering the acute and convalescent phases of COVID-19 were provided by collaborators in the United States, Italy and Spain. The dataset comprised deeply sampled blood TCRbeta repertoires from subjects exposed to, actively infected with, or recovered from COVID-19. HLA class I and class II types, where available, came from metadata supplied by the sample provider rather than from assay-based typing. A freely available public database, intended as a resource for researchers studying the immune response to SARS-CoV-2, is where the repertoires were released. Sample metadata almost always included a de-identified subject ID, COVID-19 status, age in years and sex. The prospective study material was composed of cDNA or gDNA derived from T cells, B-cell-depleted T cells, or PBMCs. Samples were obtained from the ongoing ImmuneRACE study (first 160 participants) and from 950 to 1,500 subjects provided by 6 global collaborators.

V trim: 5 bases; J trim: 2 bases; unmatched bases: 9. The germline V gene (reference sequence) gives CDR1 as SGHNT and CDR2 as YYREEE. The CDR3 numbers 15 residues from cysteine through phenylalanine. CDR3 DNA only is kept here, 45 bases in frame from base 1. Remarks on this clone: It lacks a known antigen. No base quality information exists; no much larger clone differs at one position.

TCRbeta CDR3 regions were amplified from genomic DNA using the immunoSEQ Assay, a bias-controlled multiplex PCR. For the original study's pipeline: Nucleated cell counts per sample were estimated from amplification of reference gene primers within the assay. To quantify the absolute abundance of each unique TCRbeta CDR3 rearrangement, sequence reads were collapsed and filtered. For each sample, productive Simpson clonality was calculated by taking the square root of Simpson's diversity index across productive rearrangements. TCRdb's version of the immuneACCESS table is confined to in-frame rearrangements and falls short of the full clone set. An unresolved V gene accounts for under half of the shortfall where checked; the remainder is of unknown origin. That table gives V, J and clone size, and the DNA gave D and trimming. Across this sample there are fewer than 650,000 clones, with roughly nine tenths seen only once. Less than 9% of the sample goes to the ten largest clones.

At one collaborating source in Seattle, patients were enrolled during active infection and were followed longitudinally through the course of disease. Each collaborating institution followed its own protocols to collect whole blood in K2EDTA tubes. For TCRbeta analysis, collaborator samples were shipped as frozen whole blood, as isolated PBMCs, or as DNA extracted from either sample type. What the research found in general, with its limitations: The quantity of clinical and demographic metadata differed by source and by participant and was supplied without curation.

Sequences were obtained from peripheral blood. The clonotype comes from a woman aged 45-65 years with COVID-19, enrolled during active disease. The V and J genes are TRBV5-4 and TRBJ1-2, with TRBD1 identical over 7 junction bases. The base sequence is TGTGCCAGCAGTTCCCTGAACAGGGGAAACTATGGCTACACCTTC. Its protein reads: CASSSLNRGNYGYTF.